This TCR beta chain was found in a study of T cell changes during pregnancy in multiple sclerosis. This table comes from immunoSEQ multiplex PCR, and its TCRdb copy is limited to in-frame clones, with some not included. The table records approximately 46,000 clones, more than 85% of them present only once. The J segment lost 11 bases and the V segment lost 2 bases, leaving 6 bases of the junction unmatched. CDR1 ENHRY and CDR2 SYGVKD come from the germline V gene. The CDR3 consists of 14 residues. Here the sequenced sample was CD4+ T cells from peripheral blood mononuclear cells, taken after pregnancy. The V and J genes are TRBV10-3 and TRBJ2-7; 13 bases align to TRBD2. This TCR was recovered from a female donor with multiple sclerosis, enrolled in a pregnancy study. The CDR3 DNA sequence: TGTGCCATCAGTGAGCCTCGGACTAGCGGGAGAGAGTACTTC. Protein sequence: CAISEPRTSGREYF.